One and the same sample provided the 20 T cell receptor beta chains below, sequenced in a study of cytomegalovirus exposure and HLA in healthy donors. 13 Jbeta primers and 60 Vbeta primers were used for the PCR. Clones were read by immunoSEQ multiplex PCR, and TCRdb kept only the in-frame ones, dropping some. Of about 190,000 clones listed, 79% are singletons. Sequenced: PBMCs. The receptor set was obtained from a woman aged 18-29 years in good health and CMV-seronegative.

The chain employs TRBV6-5 and TRBJ2-1; D not resolved. V lost 6 bases and J lost 0, with 12 bases in between. CDR3 length: 15 amino acids. Germline CDR1 reads MNHEY; CDR2 reads SVGAGI. The CDR3 sequence is CASRTEESSYNEQFF. CDR3 DNA sequence: TGTGCCAGCAGGACCGAGGAGAGCTCCTACAATGAGCAGTTCTTC.

The chain couples TRBV7-9 to TRBJ1-2; D remains unclear. V was shortened by 7 bases and J by 7 bases, with 25 bases between the two germline ends. The V gene's germline CDR1 is SEHNR and CDR2 FQNEAQ (reference sequence). The CDR3 length is 16 residues. DNA of the CDR3: TGTGCCAGCACCCCTCATCTCCCCACTCTGGAGGGTGGCTACACCTTC. Amino acid sequence: CASTPHLPTLEGGYTF.

This chain joins TRBV28 and TRBJ1-1; D uncertain. Germline-derived CDR1 and CDR2 are MDHEN and SYDVKM. The CDR3 totals 11 residues. The germline V and J ends were trimmed by 7 bases and 2 bases, with 5 bases remaining between them. CDR3 in DNA: TGTGCCAGCAAAAGCAACACTGAAGCTTTCTTT. Residues: CASKSNTEAFF.

The chain uses TRBV6-6 and TRBJ1-5, with 7 bases aligning to TRBD1. Germline values: CDR1 MNHNY, CDR2 SVGAGI (reference sequence). After removal of 9 bases from V and 6 bases from J, the junction contained 8 bases not matched to a gene. The CDR3 covers 13 residues. The CDR3 sequence: CASNLHRGQPQHF. CDR3 DNA: TGTGCCAGTAATTTACACAGGGGTCAGCCCCAGCATTTT.

This chain links TRBV27 with TRBJ2-7; 11 nucleotides align to TRBD2. CDR3 length: 15 residues. V was pared by 7 bases and J by 5 bases, with 10 bases of the junction left unmatched. Germline loops: CDR1 MNHEY, CDR2 SMNVEV (reference sequence). This chain's CDR3 is CASNSGGAVRDEQYF. In nucleotides, the CDR3 is TGTGCCAGCAATAGCGGGGGGGCAGTTAGGGACGAGCAGTACTTC.

The V call is TRBV20-1, the J call TRBJ2-5; D remains unclear. Germline-derived CDR1 and CDR2 are DFQATT and SNEGSKA (reference sequence). The CDR3 spans 11 residues. Trimming left V 6 bases short and J 5 bases short, with 10 bases between. The CDR3 DNA sequence: TGCAGTGCACAAGATCATGAGACCCAGTACTTC. Its translation: CSAQDHETQYF.

This chain joins TRBV4-2 and TRBJ1-4; unclear D gene. CDR1 and CDR2 from the germline V gene are LGHNA and YNFKEQ. The CDR3 is made up of 16 amino acids. V lost 2 bases to trimming and J lost 4 bases, with 14 bases between them. The CDR3 coding sequence is TGTGCCAGCAGCCAACGGACGGCGGGGAATAATGAAAAACTGTTTTTT. Translation: CASSQRTAGNNEKLFF.

The J gene is TRBJ2-2, the V gene TRBV6-1; TRBD1 aligns across 7 bases. The CDR3 runs 13 residues. The germline gives CDR1 MNHNS, CDR2 SASEGT. V was clipped by 10 bases and J by 1 base; unmatched bases: 3. The CDR3 loop is CATNRGNTGELFF. The CDR3 nucleotides read TGTGCCACCAACAGGGGGAACACCGGGGAGCTGTTTTTT.

V usage is TRBV28 and J usage is TRBJ1-4; TRBD1 matches 12 bases. The V gene's germline CDR1 is MDHEN and CDR2 SYDVKM. The CDR3 length is 15 residues. The V gene end was trimmed by 5 bases and the J gene end by 2 bases; junction bases not matched to a gene: 0. The CDR3 here is CASSGTGGTNEKLFF. CDR3 in DNA: TGTGCCAGCAGTGGGACAGGGGGCACTAATGAAAAACTGTTTTTT.

The chain joins TRBV6-5 to TRBJ1-3; D may be TRBD1 (6 bases). The germline V gene encodes CDR1 MNHEY and CDR2 SVGAGI. The V end was cut by 4 bases, the J end by 1 base, with 11 bases between. The CDR3 consists of 15 residues. The CDR3 nucleotides read TGTGCCAGCAGTTCGTACAGGGTTTCTGGAAACACCATATATTTT. Protein product: CASSSYRVSGNTIYF.

This CDR3 is CGGTTEAFF. CDR3 nucleotides: TGCGGAGGAACGACTGAAGCTTTCTTT. The chain has TRBV20-1 and TRBJ1-1; no reliable D call. From germline, CDR1 is DFQATT and CDR2 SNEGSKA (reference sequence). The CDR3 totals 9 residues.

This clone was counted at least ten times. The V gene is TRBV4-1, the J gene TRBJ1-4; tentative D call: TRBD1 (6 bases). The CDR3 has 14 amino acids. CDR1 and CDR2 (germline): MGHRA, YSYEKL. V was pared by 0 bases and J by 8 bases, with 10 bases between. The CDR3 DNA sequence: TGCGCCAGCAGCCAAGACAGGGGTAGAGAAAAACTGTTTTTT. Residues: CASSQDRGREKLFF.

This chain uses TRBV19 with TRBJ1-1, with D perhaps TRBD1 (6 bases). The CDR3 runs to 14 residues. The V and J ends lost 7 bases and 4 bases respectively, with 16 bases between them. Germline values: CDR1 LNHDA, CDR2 SQIVND (reference sequence). CDR3: CASNVNRDLTEAFF. The CDR3 bases are TGTGCCAGTAACGTAAACAGGGACCTCACTGAAGCTTTCTTT.

This sequence joins TRBV27 and TRBJ2-3; 7 nucleotides agree with TRBD1. In germline, CDR1 is MNHEY, CDR2 SMNVEV (reference sequence). Trimming took 5 bases from V and 2 from J; bases not matched to a gene: 7. The CDR3 has 15 amino acids. The CDR3 here is CASSPPGQITDTQYF. CDR3 nucleotide sequence: TGTGCCAGCAGTCCTCCGGGACAGATCACAGATACGCAGTATTTT.

This clone showed up just a few times. V gene TRBV10-2 combines with J gene TRBJ2-1; 7 bases are a match to TRBD1. Germline trimming cut 5 bases from V and 8 bases from J; bases unmatched to any gene: 6. In germline, CDR1 is WSHSY, CDR2 SAAADI. The CDR3 has 13 residues. CDR3 in DNA: TGCGCCAGCAGTCCTGACAGGGCTGATGAGCAGTTCTTC. It specifies CASSPDRADEQFF.

The chain combines TRBV5-6 with TRBJ1-2, with D maybe TRBD1 (6 bases). Germline V lookup: CDR1 SGHDT, CDR2 YYEEEE. The V gene lost 0 bases and the J gene lost 7 bases, with 13 bases spanning the gap. The CDR3 runs to 14 residues. CDR3 sequence reads: CASSLVGGAPGYTF. The DNA for the CDR3 is TGTGCCAGCAGCTTGGTTGGGGGGGCGCCTGGCTACACCTTC.

This chain links TRBV5-6 with TRBJ1-1; D may be TRBD1 (5 bases). V was trimmed by 1 base and J by 6 bases, leaving 13 bases between them. Germline V gene lookup returns CDR1 SGHDT and CDR2 YYEEEE. This CDR3 comprises 14 residues. This chain's CDR3 is CASSLSGEVSEAFF. Written as DNA, the CDR3 is TGTGCCAGCAGCTTGTCGGGGGAGGTATCTGAAGCTTTCTTT.

The chain uses TRBV18 and TRBJ2-3; 9 nucleotides agree with TRBD2. V was clipped by 0 bases and J by 3 bases; unmatched bases: 1. The CDR3 spans 15 residues. CDR1 KGHSH and CDR2 LQKENI come from the germline V gene. CDR3 amino acids: CASSPPSGRTDTQYF. CDR3 DNA sequence: TGTGCCAGCTCACCACCTAGCGGGAGAACAGATACGCAGTATTTT.

The chain is built from TRBV7-8 and TRBJ2-5; a possible D gene is TRBD1 (6 bases). Deletions cut 1 base from V and 0 bases from J, with 15 bases between. Germline CDR1 SGHVS, CDR2 FQNEAQ. The CDR3 runs 17 residues. The CDR3 spells CASSLEKTGQNQETQYF. CDR3 DNA sequence: TGTGCCAGCAGCTTAGAGAAGACGGGACAAAACCAAGAGACCCAGTACTTC.

The chain recombines TRBV4-1 with TRBJ2-5; D perhaps matches TRBD2 (5 bases). The CDR3 totals 15 residues. Germline CDR1 MGHRA, CDR2 YSYEKL. V was cut by 0 bases and J by 4 bases, with 12 bases left in between. The CDR3 coding sequence is TGCGCCAGCAGCCAAGACCCGGGGTTGTTAGAGACCCAGTACTTC. Translation: CASSQDPGLLETQYF.